The 20 T cell receptor beta chains given below trace back to one sample, sequenced in a study of T cell responses to AZD1222 COVID-19 vaccine. Clones were read by immunoSEQ multiplex PCR, and TCRdb kept only the in-frame ones, dropping some. This table holds approximately 130,000 clones, 93% found once. The sample consisted of peripheral blood, taken on day 0 of AZD1222 vaccination. The receptors come from an adult in good health.

The rearrangement joins TRBV5-4 to TRBJ2-1; D might be TRBD1 (6 bases). Trimming took 0 bases from V and 0 from J, leaving 13 bases between them. Germline lookup yields CDR1 SGHNT and CDR2 YYREEE (reference sequence). There are 17 residues in the CDR3. The CDR3 loop reads CASSLGSGQSSYNEQFF. CDR3 nucleotides: TGTGCCAGCAGCTTGGGCTCGGGACAAAGCTCCTACAATGAGCAGTTCTTC.

V is TRBV7-8 and J is TRBJ2-2, with D perhaps matching TRBD2 (5 bases). Germline CDR1 is SGHVS and CDR2 is FQNEAQ. This CDR3 spans 14 amino acids. V was clipped by 4 bases and J by 8 bases, with 14 bases between them. The CDR3, as DNA: TGTGCCAGCAGCTCAGGACTCACTTGGGGGGAGCTGTTTTTT. Protein: CASSSGLTWGELFF.

The chain has TRBV7-6 and TRBJ2-2; D possibly corresponds to TRBD1 (5 bases). Germline V gives CDR1 SGHVS, CDR2 FNYEAQ. CDR3 size: 14 residues. The V and J ends lost 0 bases and 3 bases respectively, with 5 bases between them. The CDR3 loop reads CASSLATDTGELFF. CDR3 sequence (DNA): TGTGCCAGCAGCTTAGCGACAGACACCGGGGAGCTGTTTTTT.

The CDR3 region has the DNA TGTGCCAGCAGTCACGGACTAGGGCAGTTCTTC. Amino acids: CASSHGLGQFF. The chain uses TRBV12-3 or TRBV12-4 and TRBJ2-1, with 7 bases matching TRBD2. The CDR3 spans 11 residues. Trimming cost V 5 bases and J 12 bases; bases outside gene matches: 4.

This clone is a singleton in its sample. In nucleotides, the CDR3 is TGTGCCAGCAGTGCACGTTCGGACTCCCGCTCCTACGAGCAGTACTTC. This codes for CASSARSDSRSYEQYF. V gene TRBV6-1 combines with J gene TRBJ2-7; weak D call: TRBD2 (5 bases). Deletions cut 4 bases from V and 0 bases from J, with 16 bases between. The CDR3 contains 16 residues. CDR1 MNHNS and CDR2 SASEGT come from the germline V gene.

Note on this clone: This likely stems from a read error, as it lies one base from a far larger clone. The gene calls are TRBV10-1 and TRBJ2-1; TRBD1 aligns across 7 bases. The CDR3 sequence is 13 residues long. CDR1 and CDR2 from the germline V gene are WNHNN and SYGVQD (reference sequence). Germline trimming cut 6 bases from V and 3 bases from J; bases unmatched to any gene: 2. CDR3 in DNA: TGCGCCAGCAGCCGGGACAGCTACAATGAGCAGTTCTTC. It is translated as CASSRDSYNEQFF.

The gene calls are TRBV3-1 (or the pseudogene TRBV3-2) and TRBJ1-2; perhaps TRBD1 as D (5 bases). Trimming pared 1 base from V and 4 bases from J, leaving 10 bases between. CDR1 is LGHDT and CDR2 is YNNKEL in the germline V gene (reference sequence). The CDR3 contains 14 residues. The chain's CDR3 is CASSQAGGSYGYTF. The CDR3 DNA sequence: TGTGCCAGCAGCCAAGCCGGGGGAAGCTATGGCTACACCTTC.

The chain uses TRBV7-9 and TRBJ1-6; 9 bases agree with TRBD1. Germline values: CDR1 SEHNR, CDR2 FQNEAQ (reference sequence). V lost 5 bases, J lost 7 bases, and 12 bases stayed unmatched. This CDR3 is 17 amino acids long. CDR3 in DNA: TGTGCCAGCAGCCCGCCCTACTACAGGGGGCGAAATTCACCCCTCCACTTT. As protein: CASSPPYYRGRNSPLHF.

J is TRBJ1-5 and V is TRBV5-5, with D possibly TRBD1 on 5 matching bases. The CDR3 contains 14 residues. CDR1 and CDR2 (germline): SGHKS, YYEKEE (reference sequence). The V gene lost 0 bases and the J gene lost 6 bases, with 10 bases spanning the gap. The CDR3 here is CASSLVGDRQPQHF. The CDR3 nucleotides read TGTGCCAGCAGCTTGGTGGGGGATCGTCAGCCCCAGCATTTT. The full variable domain, its missing parts supplied by reference TRBV5-5 and TRBJ1-5, is DAGVTQSPTHLIKTRGQQVTLRCSPISGHKSVSWYQQVLGQGPQFIFQYYEKEERGRGNFPDRFSARQFPNYSSELNVNALLLGDSALYLCASSLVGDRQPQHFGDGTRLSIL.

In this sample, this clone turned up a few times. The genes are TRBV20-1 and TRBJ2-2; D ambiguous. Trimming stripped 3 bases from V and 4 bases from J, with 12 bases between. This CDR3 has 14 residues. Germline V gives CDR1 DFQATT, CDR2 SNEGSKA (reference sequence). The CDR3 reads CSASKGTVTGELFF. CDR3 coding DNA: TGCAGTGCTAGTAAGGGAACAGTCACCGGGGAGCTGTTTTTT.

The CDR3 DNA sequence: TGTGCCATCAGTGAGATTGGGGGACAGGGGAAGGATGGAGCTTTCTTT. It translates to CAISEIGGQGKDGAFF. The chain carries TRBV10-3 and TRBJ1-1; 10 bases map to TRBD1. Germline V gives CDR1 ENHRY, CDR2 SYGVKD. CDR3 length equals 16 residues. Trimming removed 2 bases from V and 10 bases from J; junction bases left unmatched: 13.

The gene calls are TRBV7-6 and TRBJ2-7; 11 bases are shared with TRBD2. Germline CDR1 SGHVS, CDR2 FNYEAQ. V shed 5 bases, J shed 0 bases, and the junction held 3 bases outside the gene matches. CDR3 length: 15 residues. In DNA form, the CDR3 reads TGTGCCAGCAGCCTTAGCGGGGGGGTCTCCTACGAGCAGTACTTC. This encodes CASSLSGGVSYEQYF.

V is TRBV6-6 and J is TRBJ1-2; weak D call: TRBD1 (5 bases). Germline V lookup: CDR1 MNHNY, CDR2 SVGAGI (reference sequence). CDR3 length: 15 residues. Trimming removed 5 bases from V and 5 bases from J, with 18 bases in between. The DNA for the CDR3 is TGTGCCAGCAGTCACGACGGGCTACGGGGGTATGGCTACACCTTC. Its translation: CASSHDGLRGYGYTF.

This rearrangement joins TRBV2 to TRBJ2-1; TRBD2 agrees at 12 bases. CDR1 SNHLY and CDR2 FYNNEI come from the germline V gene. Trimming cost V 5 bases and J 4 bases; bases outside gene matches: 3. The CDR3 has 15 amino acids. As DNA, the CDR3 is TGTGCCAGCAGTCTAGCGGGGGGGCCTTACAATGAGCAGTTCTTC. Translation gives CASSLAGGPYNEQFF.

This clone was found a few times. V gene TRBV5-1 combines with J gene TRBJ1-6, with 10 bases matching TRBD1. The CDR3 covers 17 residues. J lost 10 bases, V lost 4 bases, and 14 bases had no gene match. Looked up from germline, CDR1 is SGHRS and CDR2 is YFSETQ. The CDR3 region has the DNA TGCGCCAGCAGCCCAGTCCCGGGACAGGGGCAACACTCACCCCTCCACTTT. Translated: CASSPVPGQGQHSPLHF.

The V gene is TRBV14, the J gene TRBJ2-1, with TRBD2 identical over 7 bases. The trim removed 4 bases at V and 6 bases at J, leaving 12 bases unmatched. CDR3 length: 16 amino acids. The germline gives CDR1 SGHDN, CDR2 FVKESK. The CDR3 sequence: CASSPDWLAAVNEQFF. CDR3 nucleotides: TGTGCCAGCAGCCCAGATTGGCTAGCGGCGGTCAATGAGCAGTTCTTC.

The CDR3 region has the DNA TGTGCCAGCAGTTCAGGGGTGGGTGGCTACACCTTC. Protein: CASSSGVGGYTF. The chain employs TRBV6-5 and TRBJ1-2; possibly TRBD1 for D (6 bases). CDR3 size: 12 residues. Between the trimmed V and J ends, which lost 4 bases and 7 bases, there was a span of 10 bases. The germline CDR1 and CDR2 sequences are MNHEY and SVGAGI.

This chain links TRBV27 with TRBJ1-2; tentatively, D is TRBD1 (6 bases). This CDR3 contains 16 residues. Germline lookup yields CDR1 MNHEY and CDR2 SMNVEV (reference sequence). V was cut by 6 bases and J by 1 base, with 18 bases left in between. In DNA form, the CDR3 reads TGTGCCAGCAGGGATCGACTAAAGGGGGATAACTATGGCTACACCTTC. Amino acid sequence: CASRDRLKGDNYGYTF.

The chain recombines TRBV30 with TRBJ1-3, with a tentative D call TRBD1 (5 bases). Between the trimmed V and J ends, which lost 0 bases and 4 bases, there was a span of 16 bases. CDR1 and CDR2 from the germline V gene are GTSNPN and SVGIG (reference sequence). The CDR3 loop spans 16 amino acids. The CDR3 region is CAWSVKGESKGNTIYF. The DNA for the CDR3 is TGTGCCTGGAGTGTAAAAGGGGAGAGTAAGGGAAACACCATATATTTT.

As DNA, the CDR3 is TGTGCCAGCAGGAGGGACAGTAATTCACCCCTCCACTTT. Translation gives CASRRDSNSPLHF. J is TRBJ1-6 and V is TRBV2; 7 bases match TRBD1. The CDR3 consists of 13 residues. Trimming took 6 bases from V and 6 from J; bases not matched to a gene: 2. CDR1 and CDR2 from the germline V gene are SNHLY and FYNNEI.